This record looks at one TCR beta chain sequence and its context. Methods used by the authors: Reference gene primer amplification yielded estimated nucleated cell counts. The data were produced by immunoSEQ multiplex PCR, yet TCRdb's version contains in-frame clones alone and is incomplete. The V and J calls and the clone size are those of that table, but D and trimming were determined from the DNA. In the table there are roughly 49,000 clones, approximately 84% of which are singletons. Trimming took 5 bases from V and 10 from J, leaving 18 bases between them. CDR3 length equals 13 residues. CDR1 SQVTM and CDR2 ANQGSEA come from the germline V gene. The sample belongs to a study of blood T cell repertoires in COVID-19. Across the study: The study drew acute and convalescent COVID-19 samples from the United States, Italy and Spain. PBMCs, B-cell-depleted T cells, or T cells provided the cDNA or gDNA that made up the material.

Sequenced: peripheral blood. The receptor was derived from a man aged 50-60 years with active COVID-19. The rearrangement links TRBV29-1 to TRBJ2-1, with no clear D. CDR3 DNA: TGCAGCGTTACAACCTCCGTTTCGATCGAGCAGTTCTTC. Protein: CSVTTSVSIEQFF.